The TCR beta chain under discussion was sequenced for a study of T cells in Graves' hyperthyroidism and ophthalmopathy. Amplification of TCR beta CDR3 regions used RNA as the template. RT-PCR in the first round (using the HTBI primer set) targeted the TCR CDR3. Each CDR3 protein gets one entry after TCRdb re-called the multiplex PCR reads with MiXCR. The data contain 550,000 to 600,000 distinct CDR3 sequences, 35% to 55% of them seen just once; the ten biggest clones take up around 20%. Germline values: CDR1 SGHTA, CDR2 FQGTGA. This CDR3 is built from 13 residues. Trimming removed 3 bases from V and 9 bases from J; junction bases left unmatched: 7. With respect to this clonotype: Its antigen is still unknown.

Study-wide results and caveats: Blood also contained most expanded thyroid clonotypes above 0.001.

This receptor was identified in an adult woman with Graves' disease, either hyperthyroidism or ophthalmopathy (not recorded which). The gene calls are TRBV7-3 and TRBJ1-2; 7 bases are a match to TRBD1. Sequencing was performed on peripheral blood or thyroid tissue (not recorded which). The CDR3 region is CASSLRQGSCYTF. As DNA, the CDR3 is TGTGCCAGCAGCTTGCGACAGGGCAGCTGCTACACCTTC.